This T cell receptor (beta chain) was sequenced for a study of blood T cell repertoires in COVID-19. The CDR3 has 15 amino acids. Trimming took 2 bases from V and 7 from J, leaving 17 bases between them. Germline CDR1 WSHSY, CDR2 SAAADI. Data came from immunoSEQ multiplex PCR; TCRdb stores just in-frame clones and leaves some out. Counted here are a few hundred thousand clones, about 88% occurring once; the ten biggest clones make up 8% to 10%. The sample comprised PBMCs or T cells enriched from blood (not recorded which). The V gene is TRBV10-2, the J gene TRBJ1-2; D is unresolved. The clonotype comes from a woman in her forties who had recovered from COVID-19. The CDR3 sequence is CASSEVAVLEFGYTF. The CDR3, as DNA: TGCGCCAGCAGTGAGGTAGCAGTATTGGAATTTGGCTACACCTTC.